Listed here are 10 T cell receptor beta chains from one sample, sequenced in a study of shared clonotypes between healthy human individuals. Profiled with immunoSEQ multiplex PCR; TCRdb holds only in-frame clones, not every one. Of roughly 2.5 million clones listed, over 85% were seen once; the top ten hold roughly 0.15%. The sequencing input was naive CD4+ T cells sorted from blood. Indicated subset: CD45RA+ positively selected. These receptors were taken from a man between 18 and 35 years old in good health.

The chain joins TRBV7-2 to TRBJ2-5, with TRBD2 as a possible D gene (6 bases). The V end was cut by 5 bases, the J end by 4 bases, with 20 bases between. This CDR3 has 16 residues. Germline assignment: CDR1 SGHTA and CDR2 FQGNSA. As DNA, the CDR3 is TGTGCCAGCAGCCGCGCTAGCGCCAAAGGAGTAGAGACCCAGTACTTC. Residues: CASSRASAKGVETQYF.

The chain carries TRBV18 and TRBJ2-1; 15 bases align to TRBD2. V gave up 1 base and J gave up 7 bases; unmatched junction bases: 5. The CDR3 consists of 17 residues. The germline V gene has CDR1 KGHSH and CDR2 LQKENI. CDR3 protein: CASSPLGLAGGPNEQFF. The CDR3, as DNA: TGTGCCAGCTCACCACTCGGACTAGCGGGAGGGCCGAATGAGCAGTTCTTC.

This clone has a single count. Other DNA variants within this sample encode the same CDR3. V is TRBV5-6 and J is TRBJ2-7; D unresolved. The CDR3 is 11 amino acids. With 2 bases removed from V and 4 bases from J, the gap between germline ends came to 4 bases. Germline-derived CDR1 and CDR2 are SGHDT and YYEEEE. The chain's CDR3 is CASSLGYEQYF. The CDR3 DNA sequence: TGTGCCAGCAGCTTAGGTTACGAGCAGTACTTC.

The rearrangement uses TRBV5-1 and TRBJ1-4; the D gene is possibly TRBD1 (6 bases). The CDR3 loop spans 14 amino acids. V dropped 3 bases and J dropped 5 bases, with 11 bases sitting between them. The V gene's germline CDR1 is SGHRS and CDR2 YFSETQ. The DNA for the CDR3 is TGCGCCAGCAGCTCGTTTGACAGGAATGAAAAACTGTTTTTT. Its translation: CASSSFDRNEKLFF.

The V and J genes are TRBV5-8 and TRBJ1-1; D may be TRBD1 (5 bases). Germline CDR1 and CDR2: SGHTS and YDEGEE. Deletions cut 1 base from V and 1 base from J, with 11 bases between. The CDR3 covers 15 residues. The CDR3 reads CASSLLGGKNTEAFF. CDR3 DNA: TGTGCCAGCAGCTTGTTGGGGGGAAAGAACACTGAAGCTTTCTTT.

Comment on this clone: The junction shows a germline mismatch at one end, possibly a read error. This rearrangement joins TRBV5-6 to TRBJ2-1, with 9 bases lining up with TRBD1. There are 14 residues in the CDR3. Germline V gene sequence: CDR1 SGHDT, CDR2 YYEEEE. The CDR3 nucleotides read TGTGCCAGCAGCTTGGGTCCCGGGACAGGGACGGGGATCTTC. It encodes CASSLGPGTGTGIF.

The chain links TRBV5-1 to TRBJ2-5, with 8 bases matching TRBD2. Germline V gene sequence: CDR1 SGHRS, CDR2 YFSETQ. This CDR3 has 15 amino acids. The trim removed 0 bases at V and 5 bases at J, leaving 6 bases unmatched. The CDR3 bases are TGCGCCAGCAGCTTGGATGGGACTAGTTGGGAGACCCAGTACTTC. Protein sequence: CASSLDGTSWETQYF.

V is TRBV6-5 and J is TRBJ1-1; D remains unclear. From germline, CDR1 is MNHEY and CDR2 SVGAGI. This CDR3 has 14 amino acids. V lost 6 bases to trimming and J lost 1 base, with 12 bases between them. CDR3 sequence reads: CASRLFRENTEAFF. The CDR3 DNA sequence: TGTGCCAGCAGGCTTTTTAGAGAGAACACTGAAGCTTTCTTT.

CDR3 loop: CAWSHRDSQEQYF. Here the CDR3 DNA reads TGTGCCTGGAGTCATAGGGACAGCCAGGAGCAGTACTTC. V and J are TRBV30 and TRBJ2-7, with TRBD1 matching 7 bases. The CDR3 loop spans 13 amino acids. The junction had 8 bases not matched to a gene; V was cut back by 2 bases and J by 7 bases. Germline lookup yields CDR1 GTSNPN and CDR2 SVGIG (reference sequence).

This clone came up once. This chain connects TRBV7-2 to TRBJ2-3, with 7 bases identical to TRBD2. In germline, CDR1 is SGHTA, CDR2 FQGNSA. V was clipped by 2 bases and J by 4 bases; unmatched bases: 3. The CDR3 spans 14 residues. For the CDR3, the DNA is TGTGCCAGCAGCTTACAAGCGGGACCAGATACGCAGTATTTT. Its protein product is CASSLQAGPDTQYF.